The next 23 T cell receptor beta chains were all read from a single sample in a study of control samples from healthy donors and cancer patients (dated by TCRdb to 2020 to 2022). Receptors were amplified or captured by the immunoSEQ multiplex PCR assay. Held by TCRdb, this immuneACCESS table contains in-frame sequences only and omits some clones. Under half of the omission traces to an unresolved V gene where checked; the cause of the rest is unknown. For this sample the table gives roughly 130,000 clones, of which approximately 86% were detected only once. The ten largest clones represent approximately 9% of the sample. Sequencing was done on a sample of blood. The source is a woman aged 30 to 39 in good health.

The chain is built from TRBV29-1 and TRBJ1-2, with D maybe TRBD1 (6 bases). Germline V gives CDR1 SQVTM, CDR2 ANQGSEA. The CDR3 is made up of 13 amino acids. The V gene lost 3 bases and the J gene lost 2 bases, with 10 bases spanning the gap. This CDR3 is CSVDRGANYGYTF. The CDR3 bases are TGCAGCGTTGACAGGGGTGCAAACTATGGCTACACCTTC.

The V gene is TRBV5-4, the J gene TRBJ1-1, with D perhaps matching TRBD1 (6 bases). The germline gives CDR1 SGHNT, CDR2 YYREEE (reference sequence). The CDR3 sequence is 15 residues long. V shed 4 bases and J shed 3 bases, with 16 bases lying between them. This chain's CDR3 is CASSKQGNTDTEAFF. CDR3 coding DNA: TGTGCCAGCAGCAAACAGGGTAATACGGACACTGAAGCTTTCTTT.

This clone was observed once. V is TRBV5-5 and J is TRBJ2-3; TRBD2 matches at 7 bases. J gave up 0 bases and V 0 bases, and 4 bases lay outside the gene matches. Germline-derived CDR1 and CDR2 are SGHKS and YYEKEE (reference sequence). The CDR3 has 16 residues. CDR3 sequence: CASSLVLAASTDTQYF. CDR3 nucleotide sequence: TGTGCCAGCAGCTTGGTCCTAGCGGCTAGCACAGATACGCAGTATTTT.

The rearrangement links TRBV2 to TRBJ1-5, with D uncertain. V was trimmed by 8 bases and J by 1 base, leaving 6 bases between them. This CDR3 spans 12 amino acids. Looked up from germline, CDR1 is SNHLY and CDR2 is FYNNEI. CDR3 residues: CASGRSNQPQHF. The CDR3 DNA is TGTGCCAGCGGACGGAGCAATCAGCCCCAGCATTTT.

The genes are TRBV10-3 and TRBJ2-3, with 9 positions matching TRBD1. V shed 8 bases and J 5 bases; nucleotides not matched to a gene: 11. This CDR3 comprises 15 residues. Germline CDR1 and CDR2: ENHRY and SYGVKD. The CDR3 sequence is CAIARTGEGEDTQYF. CDR3 nucleotides: TGTGCCATCGCCCGGACAGGGGAGGGTGAAGATACGCAGTATTTT.

The J gene is TRBJ2-1, the V gene TRBV20-1; 7 bases are a match to TRBD2. The germline V gene has CDR1 DFQATT and CDR2 SNEGSKA (reference sequence). With 3 bases clipped from V and 0 bases from J, the junction kept 8 bases outside the gene matches. This CDR3 is built from 16 residues. The CDR3 loop is CSASSAGEDSYNEQFF. As DNA, the CDR3 is TGCAGTGCTAGTTCCGCGGGAGAGGACTCCTACAATGAGCAGTTCTTC.

A single count supports this clone. The chain combines TRBV7-9 with TRBJ2-5; a possible D gene is TRBD2 (5 bases). There are 14 residues in the CDR3. Trimming removed 3 bases at V and 2 bases at J, with 10 bases between. Germline V lookup: CDR1 SEHNR, CDR2 FQNEAQ (reference sequence). The DNA of the CDR3 is TGTGCCAGCAGCTTTACGACTAATCAAGAGACCCAGTACTTC. Residues: CASSFTTNQETQYF.

The V gene is TRBV11-1, the J gene TRBJ1-2; no reliable D call. CDR3 length: 12 amino acids. The ends were cut back, 8 bases at V and 2 bases at J, with 9 bases in the middle. Germline V gives CDR1 SGHAT, CDR2 FQDESV (reference sequence). The CDR3 loop reads CASSLSNYGYTF. As DNA, the CDR3 is TGTGCCAGCTCTCTGAGCAACTATGGCTACACCTTC.

The rearrangement links TRBV25-1 to TRBJ2-4; tentatively, D is TRBD1 or TRBD2 (7 bases each). This CDR3 contains 13 residues. The V gene lost 8 bases and the J gene lost 9 bases, with 17 bases spanning the gap. From germline, CDR1 is MGHDK and CDR2 SYGVNS. The CDR3 loop reads CASRGEGALIQYF. In DNA form, the CDR3 reads TGTGCCAGCCGGGGGGAGGGGGCTCTCATTCAGTACTTC. The variable domain in full, with the rest retrieved from reference TRBV25-1 and TRBJ2-4, is EADIYQTPRYLVIGTGKKITLECSQTMGHDKMYWYQQDPGMELHLIHYSYGVNSTEKGDLSSESTVSRIRTEHFPLTLESARPSHTSQYLCASRGEGALIQYFGAGTRLSVL.

This chain links TRBV5-1 with TRBJ2-5; D gene unclear. The ends were cut back, 4 bases at V and 3 bases at J, with 10 bases in the middle. The length of the CDR3 is 13 residues. Germline V CDR1 and CDR2: SGHRS, YFSETQ. The CDR3 here is CASSASPKETQYF. CDR3 DNA sequence: TGCGCCAGCAGCGCCAGCCCCAAAGAGACCCAGTACTTC.

The genes are TRBV5-1 and TRBJ2-7, with TRBD2 matching 7 bases. J was trimmed by 7 bases and V by 4 bases; bases with no gene match: 5. The CDR3 has 12 residues. Looked up from germline, CDR1 is SGHRS and CDR2 is YFSETQ. The CDR3 spells CASSHSGGEQYF. Here the CDR3 DNA reads TGCGCCAGCAGCCACTCCGGGGGGGAGCAGTACTTC.

The V call is TRBV6-5, the J call TRBJ1-4, with D tentatively TRBD1 (5 bases). Trimming removed 4 bases at V and 8 bases at J, with 17 bases between. The germline gives CDR1 MNHEY, CDR2 SVGAGI. The CDR3 contains 15 residues. The CDR3, as DNA: TGTGCCAGCAGTTTTCGACCACAAGCAGGGGAAAAACTGTTTTTT. Encoded protein: CASSFRPQAGEKLFF.

The V call is TRBV11-2, the J call TRBJ1-1; 11 bases match TRBD1. Germline assignment: CDR1 SGHAT and CDR2 FQNNGV. The CDR3 totals 17 residues. V was pared by 6 bases and J by 5 bases, with 14 bases of the junction left unmatched. The CDR3 protein is CASSYGQGASFDTEAFF. In nucleotides, the CDR3 is TGTGCCAGCAGTTACGGACAGGGGGCCAGTTTTGATACTGAAGCTTTCTTT.

This sequence joins TRBV29-1 and TRBJ1-1, with unresolved D. Trimming stripped 8 bases from V and 1 base from J, with 14 bases between. Germline assignment: CDR1 SQVTM and CDR2 ANQGSEA. CDR3 length: 13 residues. The CDR3 sequence is CSSMTGRNTEAFF. Written as DNA, the CDR3 is TGCAGCTCTATGACTGGAAGGAACACTGAAGCTTTCTTT.

The chain couples TRBV9 to TRBJ1-1; 7 positions agree with TRBD1. The germline gives CDR1 SGDLS, CDR2 YYNGEE. The CDR3 covers 13 residues. The V gene end was trimmed by 3 bases and the J gene end by 11 bases; junction bases not matched to a gene: 10. CDR3 region: CASSGRQGFGAFF. CDR3 DNA sequence: TGTGCCAGCAGCGGAAGACAGGGCTTTGGTGCTTTCTTT.

The count of this clone is one. V usage is TRBV2 and J usage is TRBJ1-2; TRBD1 matches at 10 bases. Trimming removed 6 bases from V and 5 bases from J; junction bases left unmatched: 9. In germline, CDR1 is SNHLY, CDR2 FYNNEI. The CDR3 consists of 15 residues. The CDR3 sequence is CASSPGTGVRYGYTF. CDR3 sequence (DNA): TGTGCCAGCAGCCCTGGGACAGGGGTTAGGTATGGCTACACCTTC.

The rearrangement uses TRBV25-1 and TRBJ2-7; TRBD2 is a possible D gene (6 bases). The V end lost 7 bases, the J end lost 7 bases, and 23 bases lay between the germline ends. This CDR3 spans 15 amino acids. Germline V CDR1 and CDR2: MGHDK, SYGVNS. Here the CDR3 DNA reads TGTGCCAGCACCCCTGCCGGCCCCGGGGCGGGGGAGCAGTACTTC. This sequence encodes CASTPAGPGAGEQYF.

This clone was seen a handful of times. The chain is built from TRBV2 and TRBJ1-2, with D possibly matching TRBD1 (5 bases). The V gene's germline CDR1 is SNHLY and CDR2 FYNNEI. The CDR3 extends over 16 amino acids. V was pared by 1 base and J by 2 bases, with 14 bases between. As DNA, the CDR3 is TGTGCCAGCAGTGAAGGTGCAACAGGTCGGAACTATGGCTACACCTTC. Translating gives CASSEGATGRNYGYTF.

This chain joins TRBV2 and TRBJ1-4, with D uncertain. Trimming left V 6 bases short and J 0 bases short, with 8 bases between. CDR3 length: 14 amino acids. Germline CDR1 is SNHLY and CDR2 is FYNNEI. This CDR3 is CASRQTATNEKLFF. The CDR3 nucleotides are TGTGCCAGCAGGCAGACCGCAACTAATGAAAAACTGTTTTTT.

In its sample, this clone was seen once. Here the CDR3 DNA reads TGCAGCGCGAGTCCCAGTGGGAGCTCCTACAATGAGCAGTTCTTC. It translates to CSASPSGSSYNEQFF. The V call is TRBV29-1, the J call TRBJ2-1, with D perhaps matching TRBD2 (5 bases). CDR3 length: 15 amino acids. Trimming removed 7 bases at V and 0 bases at J, with 16 bases between. Germline CDR1 and CDR2: SQVTM and ANQGSEA.

The chain combines TRBV7-3 with TRBJ1-4; maybe TRBD1 (5 bases). The CDR3 spans 15 residues. The V end lost 5 bases, the J end lost 7 bases, and 17 bases lay between the germline ends. Germline values: CDR1 SGHTA, CDR2 FQGTGA. The CDR3 DNA reads as TGTGCCAGCAGCCAGGGACCGCTGACCCCTGAAAAACTGTTTTTT. This encodes CASSQGPLTPEKLFF.

The J gene is TRBJ2-2, the V gene TRBV3-1 (or the pseudogene TRBV3-2); TRBD2 agrees at 7 bases. Trimming took 2 bases from V and 0 from J; bases not matched to a gene: 6. Germline-derived CDR1 and CDR2 are LGHDT and YNNKEL (reference sequence). The CDR3 loop spans 17 amino acids. The CDR3 sequence: CASSQHSSGPNTGELFF. CDR3 coding DNA: TGTGCCAGCAGCCAACACTCTAGCGGCCCGAACACCGGGGAGCTGTTTTTT.

This chain joins TRBV6-1 and TRBJ2-3; D ambiguous. Germline CDR1 and CDR2: MNHNS and SASEGT. The CDR3 consists of 14 residues. V shed 1 base and J shed 4 bases, with 9 bases lying between them. The CDR3 sequence: CASSEGGRADTQYF. As DNA, the CDR3 is TGTGCCAGCAGTGAAGGGGGTAGGGCAGATACGCAGTATTTT.